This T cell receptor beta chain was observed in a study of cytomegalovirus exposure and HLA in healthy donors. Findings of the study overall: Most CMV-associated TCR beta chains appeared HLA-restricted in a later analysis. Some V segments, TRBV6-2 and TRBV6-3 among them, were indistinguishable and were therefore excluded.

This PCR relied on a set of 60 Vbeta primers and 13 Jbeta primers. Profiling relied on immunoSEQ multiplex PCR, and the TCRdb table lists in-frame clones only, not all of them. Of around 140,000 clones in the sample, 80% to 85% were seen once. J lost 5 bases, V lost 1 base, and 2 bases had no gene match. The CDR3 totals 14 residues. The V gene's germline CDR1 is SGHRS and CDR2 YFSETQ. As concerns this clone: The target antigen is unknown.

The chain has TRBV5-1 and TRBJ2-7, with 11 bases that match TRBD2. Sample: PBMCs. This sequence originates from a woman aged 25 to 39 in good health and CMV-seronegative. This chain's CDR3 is CASSLTSGSNEQYF. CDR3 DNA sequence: TGCGCCAGCAGCTTGACTAGCGGGAGTAACGAGCAGTACTTC.